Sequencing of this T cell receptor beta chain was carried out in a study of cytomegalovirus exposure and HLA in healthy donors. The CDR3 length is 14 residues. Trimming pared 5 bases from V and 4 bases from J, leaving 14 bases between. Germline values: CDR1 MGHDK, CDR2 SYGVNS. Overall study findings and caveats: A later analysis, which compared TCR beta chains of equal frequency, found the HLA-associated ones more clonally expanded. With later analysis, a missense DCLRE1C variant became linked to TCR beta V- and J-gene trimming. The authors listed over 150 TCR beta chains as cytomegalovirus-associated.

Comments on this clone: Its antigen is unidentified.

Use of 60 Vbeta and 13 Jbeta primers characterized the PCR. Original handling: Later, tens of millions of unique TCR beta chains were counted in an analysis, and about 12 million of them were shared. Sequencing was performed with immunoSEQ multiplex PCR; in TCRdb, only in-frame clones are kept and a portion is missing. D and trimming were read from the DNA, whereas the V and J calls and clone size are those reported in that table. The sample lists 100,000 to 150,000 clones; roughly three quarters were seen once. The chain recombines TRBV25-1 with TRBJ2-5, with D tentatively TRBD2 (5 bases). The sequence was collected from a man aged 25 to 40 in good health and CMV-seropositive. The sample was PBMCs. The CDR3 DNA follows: TGTGCCAGCAGTAGAACAAGCGGAAGAGAGACCCAGTACTTC. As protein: CASSRTSGRETQYF.